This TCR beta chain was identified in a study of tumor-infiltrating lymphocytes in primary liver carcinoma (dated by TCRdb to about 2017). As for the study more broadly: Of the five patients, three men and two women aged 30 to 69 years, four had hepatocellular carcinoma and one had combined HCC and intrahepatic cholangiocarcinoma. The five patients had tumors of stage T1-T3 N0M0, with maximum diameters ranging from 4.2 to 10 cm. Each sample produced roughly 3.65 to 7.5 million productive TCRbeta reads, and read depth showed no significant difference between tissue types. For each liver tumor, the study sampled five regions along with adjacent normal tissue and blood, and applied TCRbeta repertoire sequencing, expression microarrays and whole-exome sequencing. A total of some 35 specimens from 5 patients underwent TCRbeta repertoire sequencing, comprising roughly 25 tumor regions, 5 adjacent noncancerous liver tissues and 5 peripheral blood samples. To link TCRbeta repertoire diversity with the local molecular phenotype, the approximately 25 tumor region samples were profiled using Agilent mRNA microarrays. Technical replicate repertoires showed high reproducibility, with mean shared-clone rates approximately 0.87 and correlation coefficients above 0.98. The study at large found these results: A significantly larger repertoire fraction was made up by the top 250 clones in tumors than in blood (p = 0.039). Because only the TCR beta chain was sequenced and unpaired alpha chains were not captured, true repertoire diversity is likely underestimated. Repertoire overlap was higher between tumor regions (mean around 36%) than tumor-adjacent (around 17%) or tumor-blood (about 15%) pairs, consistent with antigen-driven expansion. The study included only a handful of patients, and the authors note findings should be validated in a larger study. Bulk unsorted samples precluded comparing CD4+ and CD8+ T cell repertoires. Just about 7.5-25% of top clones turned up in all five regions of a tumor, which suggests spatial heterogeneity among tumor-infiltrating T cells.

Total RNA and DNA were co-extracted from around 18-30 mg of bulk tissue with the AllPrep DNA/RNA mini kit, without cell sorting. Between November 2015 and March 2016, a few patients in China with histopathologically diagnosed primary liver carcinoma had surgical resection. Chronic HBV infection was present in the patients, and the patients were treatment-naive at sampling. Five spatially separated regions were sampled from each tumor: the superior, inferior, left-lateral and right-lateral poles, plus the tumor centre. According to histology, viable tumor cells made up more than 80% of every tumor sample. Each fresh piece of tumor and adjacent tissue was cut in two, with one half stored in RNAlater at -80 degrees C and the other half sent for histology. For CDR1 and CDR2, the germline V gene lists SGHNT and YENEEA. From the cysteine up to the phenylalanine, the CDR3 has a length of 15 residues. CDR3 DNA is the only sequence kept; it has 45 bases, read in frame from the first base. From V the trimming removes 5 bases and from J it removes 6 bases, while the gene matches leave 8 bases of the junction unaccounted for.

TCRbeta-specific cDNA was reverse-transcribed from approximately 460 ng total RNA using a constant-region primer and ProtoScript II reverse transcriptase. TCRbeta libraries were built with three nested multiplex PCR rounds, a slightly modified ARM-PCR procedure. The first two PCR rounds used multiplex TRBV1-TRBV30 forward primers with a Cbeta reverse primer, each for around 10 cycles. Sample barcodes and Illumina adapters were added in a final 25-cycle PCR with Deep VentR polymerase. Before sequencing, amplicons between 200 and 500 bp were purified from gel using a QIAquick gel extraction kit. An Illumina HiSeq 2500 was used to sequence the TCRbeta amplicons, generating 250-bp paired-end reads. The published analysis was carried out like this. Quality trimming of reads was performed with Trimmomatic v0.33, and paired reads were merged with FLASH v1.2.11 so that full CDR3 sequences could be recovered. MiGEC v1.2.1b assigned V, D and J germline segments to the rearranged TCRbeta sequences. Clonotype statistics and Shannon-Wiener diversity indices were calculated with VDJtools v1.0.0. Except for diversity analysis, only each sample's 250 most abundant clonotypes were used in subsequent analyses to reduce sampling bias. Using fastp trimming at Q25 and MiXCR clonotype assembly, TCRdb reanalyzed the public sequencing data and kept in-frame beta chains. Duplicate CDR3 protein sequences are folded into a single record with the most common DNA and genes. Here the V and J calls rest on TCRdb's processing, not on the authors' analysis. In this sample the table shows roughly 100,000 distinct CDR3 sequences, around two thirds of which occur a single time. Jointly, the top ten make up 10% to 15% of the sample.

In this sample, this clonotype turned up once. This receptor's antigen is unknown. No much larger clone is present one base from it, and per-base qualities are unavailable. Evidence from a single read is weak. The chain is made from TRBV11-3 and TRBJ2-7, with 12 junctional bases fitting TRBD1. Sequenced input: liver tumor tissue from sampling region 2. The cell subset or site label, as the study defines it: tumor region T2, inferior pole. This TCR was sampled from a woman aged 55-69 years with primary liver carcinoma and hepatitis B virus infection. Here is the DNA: TGTGCCAGCAGCCCCGGGACAGGGGGCTCCCTCGAGCAGTACTTC. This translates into CASSPGTGGSLEQYF.